These 15 T cell receptor beta chains share one sample of origin, sequenced in a study of T-cell memory formation after mild COVID-19. TCRdb independently ran MiXCR on the 5' RACE reads; one entry per CDR3 protein. The sample shows more than 400,000 distinct CDR3 sequences, around a sixth of them seen only once. The sample consisted of PBMCs or a T cell subset sorted from them (not recorded which). These receptor sequences come from an adult woman who had mild COVID-19 (a few samples of this study predate the infection). Cell type and time point are not known.

This clonotype was observed a few times. The chain recombines TRBV19 with TRBJ2-7, with D possibly matching TRBD1 (6 bases). The CDR3 extends over 16 amino acids. Germline V gene lookup returns CDR1 LNHDA and CDR2 SQIVND (reference sequence). V was pared by 0 bases and J by 3 bases, with 15 bases between. The CDR3, as DNA: TGTGCCAGTAGTATAGACCCCCGGGACAAGTTCTACGAGCAGTACTTC. The encoded protein is CASSIDPRDKFYEQYF.

This clonotype was detected only a few times. The CDR3 is CASSYSIESGGTQYF. CDR3 nucleotide sequence: TGTGCCAGCAGTTACTCAATAGAGAGTGGCGGTACGCAGTATTTT. V is TRBV6-6 and J is TRBJ2-3, with D uncertain. CDR3 length: 15 residues. Germline-derived CDR1 and CDR2 are MNHNY and SVGAGI (reference sequence). The V and J ends lost 0 bases and 8 bases respectively, with 15 bases between them.

The chain links TRBV6-5 to TRBJ1-1, with D uncertain. CDR1 is MNHEY and CDR2 is SVGAGI in the germline V gene. The CDR3 consists of 12 residues. Trimming pared 6 bases from V and 8 bases from J, leaving 13 bases between. The DNA for the CDR3 is TGTGCCAGCAGGCACGGTCGGGAGGAAGCTTTCTTT. It yields the protein CASRHGREEAFF.

This clonotype was counted only a few times. CDR3 nucleotides: TGCGCCAGCAGCTCGGCGGTCAGGAGCTCCTATAATTCACCCCTCCACTTT. It translates to CASSSAVRSSYNSPLHF. The chain recombines TRBV5-1 with TRBJ1-6; D remains unclear. The CDR3 runs to 17 residues. Between the trimmed V and J ends, which lost 3 bases and 0 bases, there was a span of 13 bases. Germline CDR1 reads SGHRS; CDR2 reads YFSETQ.

In this sample, this clonotype turned up a few times. The V call is TRBV18, the J call TRBJ2-2, with 8 bases identical to TRBD1. V lost 4 bases and J lost 1; bases outside the gene matches: 5. The CDR3 runs 16 residues. Germline V lookup: CDR1 KGHSH, CDR2 LQKENI. CDR3 sequence: CASSLPGGWNTGELFF. CDR3 DNA sequence: TGTGCCAGCTCACTCCCAGGGGGCTGGAACACCGGGGAGCTGTTTTTT.

This clonotype was found a few times. V is TRBV7-8 and J is TRBJ2-3; D is uncertain. Trimming cost V 5 bases and J 0 bases, with 15 bases left between them. This CDR3 is 16 amino acids long. Germline V gene data show CDR1 as SGHVS and CDR2 as FQNEAQ. The CDR3 loop is CASSRNDVSSTDTQYF. The CDR3 bases are TGTGCCAGCAGCCGCAACGACGTGTCTAGCACAGATACGCAGTATTTT.

This chain links TRBV7-2 with TRBJ2-3; D call uncertain. Trimming stripped 3 bases from V and 4 bases from J, with 14 bases between. CDR3 length: 15 residues. CDR1 SGHTA and CDR2 FQGNSA come from the germline V gene. CDR3: CASSLMGFSSDTQYF. CDR3 DNA sequence: TGTGCCAGCAGCTTGATGGGATTTTCCTCAGATACGCAGTATTTT.

The chain uses TRBV5-1 and TRBJ1-5; D remains unclear. Germline V gene sequence: CDR1 SGHRS, CDR2 YFSETQ. This CDR3 is 13 amino acids long. The ends were cut back, 4 bases at V and 3 bases at J, with 8 bases in the middle. As DNA, the CDR3 is TGCGCCAGCAGCGCTGGGATCAATCAGCCCCAGCATTTT. This gives the protein CASSAGINQPQHF.

The chain recombines TRBV7-2 with TRBJ2-5; TRBD1 might be the D (6 bases). The V gene lost 3 bases and the J gene lost 1 base, with 12 bases spanning the gap. The CDR3 spans 15 residues. Germline values: CDR1 SGHTA, CDR2 FQGNSA. The CDR3 DNA reads as TGTGCCAGCAGCTTTTACTGGACAGTCCAAGAGACCCAGTACTTC. This encodes CASSFYWTVQETQYF.

This clonotype was detected a few times. V gene TRBV14 combines with J gene TRBJ2-1; 10 bases map to TRBD2. The CDR3 totals 14 residues. Germline CDR1 is SGHDN and CDR2 is FVKESK. The V gene end was trimmed by 8 bases and the J gene end by 6 bases; junction bases not matched to a gene: 7. CDR3 region: CASEGSGGPNEQFF. In nucleotides, the CDR3 is TGTGCCAGCGAGGGTAGCGGGGGGCCCAATGAGCAGTTCTTC. The variable domain in full, with the rest retrieved from reference TRBV14 and TRBJ2-1, is EAGVTQFPSHSVIEKGQTVTLRCDPISGHDNLYWYRRVMGKEIKFLLHFVKESKQDESGMPNNRFLAERTGGTYSTLKVQPAELEDSGVYFCASEGSGGPNEQFFGPGTRLTVL.

This clonotype was seen just once. The V call is TRBV5-6, the J call TRBJ2-1, with 7 bases aligning to TRBD2. J was trimmed by 1 base and V by 3 bases; bases with no gene match: 7. CDR3 length equals 16 residues. Germline-derived CDR1 and CDR2 are SGHDT and YYEEEE. The CDR3 bases are TGTGCCAGCAGCTGGGGGACTATCGGTTCCTACAATGAGCAGTTCTTC. It yields the protein CASSWGTIGSYNEQFF.

The chain is built from TRBV27 and TRBJ2-1, with 8 bases identical to TRBD1. Per germline, CDR1 MNHEY and CDR2 SMNVEV (reference sequence). V shed 0 bases, J shed 7 bases, and the junction held 5 bases outside the gene matches. The CDR3 runs to 15 residues. CDR3 DNA: TGTGCCAGCAGTTTATCCCCCGGGACAGGTAATGAGCAGTTCTTC. Translation: CASSLSPGTGNEQFF.

This clonotype appeared a few times. This chain joins TRBV7-9 and TRBJ2-3, with a tentative D call TRBD2 (5 bases). The V gene's germline CDR1 is SEHNR and CDR2 FQNEAQ (reference sequence). The ends were cut back, 0 bases at V and 3 bases at J, with 10 bases in the middle. This CDR3 is 15 amino acids long. DNA of the CDR3: TGTGCCAGCAGCTTAGCGGGAGCGGTAACAGATACGCAGTATTTT. Translating it yields CASSLAGAVTDTQYF.

In this sample, this clonotype turned up a few times. The rearrangement joins TRBV7-6 to TRBJ1-1; a possible D gene is TRBD1 (5 bases). Germline V lookup: CDR1 SGHVS, CDR2 FNYEAQ. V was shortened by 7 bases and J by 0 bases, with 9 bases between the two germline ends. This CDR3 comprises 13 residues. The CDR3 loop is CASTGPLNTEAFF. The CDR3 region has the DNA TGTGCCAGCACGGGACCTCTGAACACTGAAGCTTTCTTT.

J is TRBJ2-3 and V is TRBV6-2 or TRBV6-3; TRBD2 aligns across 10 bases. Germline loops: CDR1 MNHEY, CDR2 SVGEGT. Trimming cost V 0 bases and J 5 bases; bases outside gene matches: 5. This CDR3 has 16 amino acids. This CDR3 is CASSYSPLAGEDTQYF. DNA of the CDR3: TGTGCCAGCAGTTACTCACCCCTAGCGGGAGAAGATACGCAGTATTTT.